Below, 13 T cell receptor beta chains from the same sample are listed, as sequenced in a study of blood T cell repertoires in COVID-19. The data were produced by immunoSEQ multiplex PCR, yet TCRdb's version contains in-frame clones alone and is incomplete. The sample lists 400,000 to 500,000 clones; around nine tenths were seen once. Input material: PBMCs or T cells enriched from blood (not recorded which). The source is a woman aged 18-29 years who had been exposed to COVID-19.

The chain employs TRBV25-1 and TRBJ2-7; D perhaps matches TRBD2 (6 bases). The V gene lost 6 bases and the J gene lost 1 base, with 10 bases spanning the gap. Germline V gives CDR1 MGHDK, CDR2 SYGVNS. The CDR3 sequence is 13 residues long. This chain's CDR3 is CASRYGSSYEQYF. The CDR3 DNA reads TGTGCCAGCAGGTACGGGAGTTCCTACGAGCAGTACTTC.

CDR3 sequence: CATSRGPRGSYEQYF. CDR3 in DNA: TGTGCCACCAGCAGAGGCCCCAGGGGCTCCTACGAGCAGTACTTC. The chain carries TRBV15 and TRBJ2-7; weak D call: TRBD1 (6 bases). The V end lost 1 base, the J end lost 0 bases, and 10 bases lay between the germline ends. Germline CDR1 is LNHNV and CDR2 is YYDKDF (reference sequence). The CDR3 is 15 amino acids.

The rearrangement uses TRBV27 and TRBJ2-7; tentative D call: TRBD1 (6 bases). CDR1 is MNHEY, CDR2 SMNVEV, per germline (reference sequence). The CDR3 consists of 15 residues. Trimming removed 3 bases from V and 3 bases from J, with 15 bases in between. The CDR3 is CASSFQGQGFYEQYF. Here the CDR3 DNA reads TGTGCCAGCAGTTTCCAGGGGCAGGGATTCTACGAGCAGTACTTC.

The genes are TRBV27 and TRBJ2-7; TRBD2 matches at 8 bases. Trimming removed 6 bases from V and 3 bases from J; junction bases left unmatched: 7. Germline V lookup: CDR1 MNHEY, CDR2 SMNVEV (reference sequence). The CDR3 runs 14 residues. CDR3 sequence reads: CASSPLAAHYEQYF. The CDR3 DNA reads TGTGCCAGCAGCCCACTAGCGGCCCACTACGAGCAGTACTTC.

The chain is built from TRBV18 and TRBJ2-4; 7 bases are shared with TRBD1. The CDR3 loop spans 15 amino acids. The V gene's germline CDR1 is KGHSH and CDR2 LQKENI. The ends lost 0 bases at V and 5 bases at J; junction bases unmatched: 4. The CDR3 loop is CASSPPGQTQNIQYF. The CDR3 DNA reads as TGTGCCAGCTCACCACCGGGACAGACTCAAAACATTCAGTACTTC.

The rearrangement uses TRBV3-1 (or the pseudogene TRBV3-2) and TRBJ1-2, with D perhaps TRBD1 (6 bases). The CDR3 sequence is 17 residues long. Trimming stripped 1 base from V and 2 bases from J, with 17 bases between. The germline CDR1 and CDR2 sequences are LGHDT and YNNKEL (reference sequence). For the CDR3, the DNA is TGTGCCAGCAGCCAAGTTAGTATGGGGGCGCTGAACTATGGCTACACCTTC. The encoded protein is CASSQVSMGALNYGYTF.

The sample holds a few counts of this clone. The chain is built from TRBV19 and TRBJ2-1; TRBD2 agrees at 12 bases. V was clipped by 7 bases and J by 0 bases; unmatched bases: 7. The CDR3 is 17 amino acids. Germline CDR1 and CDR2: LNHDA and SQIVND (reference sequence). CDR3 sequence reads: CASTGLAGLSSYNEQFF. CDR3 coding DNA: TGTGCCAGTACGGGACTAGCGGGTTTGAGCTCCTACAATGAGCAGTTCTTC.

A few counts support this clone. The chain has TRBV3-1 (or the pseudogene TRBV3-2) and TRBJ2-7; 9 positions match TRBD2. CDR1 LGHDT and CDR2 YNNKEL come from the germline V gene (reference sequence). This CDR3 has 15 residues. The V and J ends lost 0 bases and 3 bases, in that order; junction bases with no gene match: 3. The CDR3 sequence is CASSQDLAGNYEQYF. DNA for the CDR3: TGTGCCAGCAGCCAAGATCTAGCGGGGAACTACGAGCAGTACTTC.

A single count supports this clone. The genes are TRBV7-9 and TRBJ2-1; TRBD2 matches at 13 bases. Germline-derived CDR1 and CDR2 are SEHNR and FQNEAQ (reference sequence). J lost 8 bases, V lost 5 bases, and 9 bases had no gene match. This CDR3 has 16 residues. The CDR3 loop reads CASSRLAGGQTDEQFF. CDR3 in DNA: TGTGCCAGCAGCCGACTAGCGGGGGGCCAGACCGATGAGCAGTTCTTC.

Written as DNA, the CDR3 is TGTGCCAGCAGACACGGGACTAGCGGGGGGGCCTACAATGAGCAGTTCTTC. Amino acids: CASRHGTSGGAYNEQFF. This sequence joins TRBV7-9 and TRBJ2-1; 16 positions agree with TRBD2. With V trimmed by 6 bases and J by 2 bases, 4 bases remained unmatched. The germline V gene encodes CDR1 SEHNR and CDR2 FQNEAQ (reference sequence). There are 17 residues in the CDR3.

This clone was picked up one time. J is TRBJ2-5 and V is TRBV7-6; 9 bases align to TRBD2. Trimming at V came to 1 base and at J to 12 bases, leaving 3 bases not matched to a gene. CDR1 SGHVS and CDR2 FNYEAQ come from the germline V gene. CDR3 size: 12 residues. The DNA for the CDR3 is TGTGCCAGCAGCTTAGGACTAGCGGACAAGTACTTC. Translating gives CASSLGLADKYF. The full variable domain, in which reference TRBV7-6 and TRBJ2-5 provide the parts outside the CDR3, is GAGVSQSPRYKVTKRGQDVALRCDPISGHVSLYWYRQALGQGPEFLTYFNYEAQQDKSGLPNDRFSAERPEGSISTLTIQRTEQRDSAMYRCASSLGLADKYFGPGTRLLVL.

The chain links TRBV7-9 to TRBJ2-2; 10 bases fit TRBD2. Germline assignment: CDR1 SEHNR and CDR2 FQNEAQ (reference sequence). The trim removed 5 bases at V and 6 bases at J, leaving 6 bases unmatched. The CDR3 length is 15 residues. The CDR3 loop reads CASSPSLAGAGELFF. As DNA, the CDR3 is TGTGCCAGCAGCCCCTCGCTAGCGGGAGCCGGGGAGCTGTTTTTT.

The chain uses TRBV6-4 and TRBJ2-1; 8 bases fit TRBD1. CDR3 length: 15 residues. The germline CDR1 and CDR2 sequences are MRHNA and SNTAGT. The V gene end was trimmed by 1 base and the J gene end by 8 bases; junction bases not matched to a gene: 7. CDR3 in DNA: TGTGCCAGCAGTGACTACATCAGGGGGCACGATGAGCAGTTCTTC. Translation: CASSDYIRGHDEQFF.